The present T cell receptor (beta chain) was sequenced within a study of human T cells and chemical hapten exposure. Germline trimming cut 5 bases from V and 6 bases from J; bases unmatched to any gene: 4. The CDR3 is 13 residues long. Points from the study as a whole: The count of PT1 expanded TCRs correlated positively with patch test score. Among expanded TCRs, significantly more large CDR3 similarity clusters formed than among controls.

This clonotype has a count of ten or more. Its antigen is as yet unknown. Documented time point: patch test 2, 6 weeks after DPC sensitization. Indicated treatment: therapeutic diphenylcyclopropenone sensitization with weekly scalp DPC. Researchers extracted total RNA from unfractionated whole blood. From the RACE reads, TCRdb called clonotypes with MiXCR, one entry per CDR3 protein. The sample carries 95,000 or so distinct CDR3 sequences, over 9.5% recorded once. The gene calls are TRBV12-3 or TRBV12-4 and TRBJ2-7; 10 bases line up with TRBD1. The material sequenced was whole blood, taken in connection with sensitization to the hapten diphenylcyclopropenone (DPC). This TCR came from a woman aged 40 to 50 with alopecia areata. Some clones in this sample may be carry-over from other donors' samples. The CDR3 region is CASSLDRGLEQYF. Here the CDR3 DNA reads TGTGCCAGCAGTCTCGACAGGGGGCTCGAGCAGTACTTC.